The 7 T cell receptor beta chains given below trace back to one sample, sequenced in a study of cytomegalovirus exposure and HLA in healthy donors. PCR amplification relied on 60 Vbeta primers (plus 13 Jbeta primers). The repertoire was sequenced with immunoSEQ multiplex PCR; TCRdb's copy has only in-frame clones and lacks some. The sample holds 120,000 to 150,000 clones; 65% to 90% are singletons and the top ten take 2.5% to 3%. The sequencing sample was made of PBMCs. The receptors shown here come from a woman aged 25 to 39 in good health and CMV-seronegative.

The chain couples TRBV11-2 to TRBJ1-2; TRBD1 agrees at 11 bases. With V trimmed by 5 bases and J by 6 bases, 8 bases remained unmatched. The CDR3 extends over 15 amino acids. Germline lookup yields CDR1 SGHAT and CDR2 FQNNGV. This CDR3 reads CASSGRTGGANGYTF. DNA of the CDR3: TGTGCCAGCAGCGGGCGGACAGGGGGCGCGAATGGCTACACCTTC.

The V gene is TRBV28, the J gene TRBJ1-4; TRBD1 agrees at 9 bases. The V gene end was trimmed by 3 bases and the J gene end by 7 bases; junction bases not matched to a gene: 3. Germline V gene sequence: CDR1 MDHEN, CDR2 SYDVKM. The CDR3 sequence is 14 residues long. The CDR3 loop is CASSLGQGPEKLFF. As DNA, the CDR3 is TGTGCCAGCAGTTTGGGACAGGGACCTGAAAAACTGTTTTTT.

The chain combines TRBV27 with TRBJ1-1; D is unresolved. CDR3 length equals 15 residues. Germline V gene data show CDR1 as MNHEY and CDR2 as SMNVEV (reference sequence). V lost 0 bases and J 4 bases, leaving 12 bases between the germline ends. CDR3 sequence (DNA): TGTGCCAGCAGTTTATCTTCTGTTTTGAGCACTGAAGCTTTCTTT. This encodes CASSLSSVLSTEAFF.

The DNA for the CDR3 is TGCGCCAGCAGCCTGCAGCCAGGCACCTACGAGCAGTACTTC. Its protein is CASSLQPGTYEQYF. This chain uses TRBV5-1 with TRBJ2-7; D not resolved. Per germline, CDR1 SGHRS and CDR2 YFSETQ. V dropped 4 bases and J dropped 2 bases, with 13 bases sitting between them. The CDR3 runs 14 residues.

The genes are TRBV2 and TRBJ1-4, with no clear D. V lost 10 bases, J lost 1 base, and 13 bases lay in between. Germline-derived CDR1 and CDR2 are SNHLY and FYNNEI. The CDR3 extends over 14 amino acids. The CDR3 sequence is CATRSDVTNEKLFF. The CDR3 DNA follows: TGTGCCACCCGTAGCGACGTAACTAATGAAAAACTGTTTTTT. Using reference TRBV2 and TRBJ1-4 for the parts outside the CDR3, the full variable domain is EPEVTQTPSHQVTQMGQEVILRCVPISNHLYFYWYRQILGQKVEFLVSFYNNEISEKSEIFDDQFSVERPDGSNFTLKIRSTKLEDSAMYFCATRSDVTNEKLFFGSGTQLSVL.

This clone has only one observation. This chain uses TRBV6-5 with TRBJ1-5, with 8 bases aligning to TRBD1. The CDR3 spans 15 residues. The V gene end was trimmed by 2 bases and the J gene end by 6 bases; junction bases not matched to a gene: 6. Germline lookup yields CDR1 MNHEY and CDR2 SVGAGI. The CDR3 sequence is CASSYERTGSQPQHF. DNA of the CDR3: TGTGCCAGCAGTTACGAAAGGACAGGGAGTCAGCCCCAGCATTTT.

The rearrangement joins TRBV7-2 to TRBJ2-3; 8 positions agree with TRBD2. The CDR3 runs 14 residues. Unmatched junction bases numbered 2, after V lost 2 bases and J lost 4 bases. Germline lookup yields CDR1 SGHTA and CDR2 FQGNSA. DNA for the CDR3: TGTGCCAGCAGCTTACGGCGGGGGGCAGATACGCAGTATTTT. This translates into CASSLRRGADTQYF.